Listed below are T cell receptor beta chains from one sample, sequenced in a study of blood T cell repertoires in COVID-19. The assay was immunoSEQ multiplex PCR, and TCRdb's table has in-frame clones only and misses some. The sample consists of 320,000 or so clones, around 85% of them appearing once. Sequenced material: PBMCs or T cells enriched from blood (not recorded which). The receptors were sampled from a woman aged 30 to 39 who had been exposed to COVID-19. Each CDR3 is given with its conserved first and last residue. D genes are given only for firm matches. Clone sizes are given selectively: once, few, many, or a class where the clone is expanded.

d_gene,j_gene,len,v_gene,abundance,CDR3aa
TRBD1,TRBJ2-7,15,TRBV7-9,NA,CASSQGQANNYEQYF
TRBD1,TRBJ2-2,14,TRBV19,NA,CAIATGGPTGELFF
TRBD1,TRBJ1-5,15,TRBV5-8,NA,CASSLGDRAGQPQHF
NA,TRBJ2-7,11,TRBV5-1,few,CASSASYEQYF
NA,TRBJ1-2,13,TRBV7-9,NA,CASSLANRDGYTF
NA,TRBJ2-2,13,TRBV19,NA,CATLGIAAGELFF
TRBD2,TRBJ2-1,17,TRBV3-1/TRBV3-2,once,CASSHGRTSGARDEQFF
TRBD1,TRBJ1-1,12,TRBV6-4,NA,CASRDYRGEAFF
NA,TRBJ1-5,15,TRBV19,NA,CASNRGADSNQPQHF
NA,TRBJ2-4,19,TRBV2,NA,CASKRKPEGIGVAKNIQYF
TRBD2,TRBJ2-3,15,TRBV19,NA,CASSILAGQTDTQYF
NA,TRBJ1-6,15,TRBV4-2,NA,CASSQEGASNSPLHF
TRBD1,TRBJ2-2,13,TRBV7-3,NA,CASSGQGAGELFF
TRBD1,TRBJ2-1,16,TRBV4-1,NA,CASSQVDRTGGNEQFF
NA,TRBJ2-5,15,TRBV7-2,NA,CASSLLNDLQETQYF
NA,TRBJ2-1,13,TRBV12-5,NA,CASTPGYGNEQFF
NA,TRBJ1-1,20,TRBV1,once,CTSSQDLTGWVRVSDTEAFF
TRBD1,TRBJ2-5,13,TRBV7-3,NA,CASATGGQETQYF
NA,TRBJ1-4,14,TRBV27,once,CASTRAGGYEKLFF
NA,TRBJ2-7,13,TRBV19,NA,CASSIRSPDEQYF
TRBD1,TRBJ2-7,14,TRBV28,NA,CASSTGQGSYEQYF
NA,TRBJ1-6,14,TRBV7-9,NA,CASSFPNRDTPLHF
NA,TRBJ2-7,13,TRBV29-1,NA,CSVETSVFLEQYF
NA,TRBJ1-3,17,TRBV7-9,NA,CASSLQGGLRSGNTIYF
NA,TRBJ1-1,13,TRBV19,NA,CASSIWGDTEAFF
TRBD1,TRBJ1-6,16,TRBV19,NA,CASSTKHGQGNSPLHF
TRBD1,TRBJ2-2,15,TRBV7-3,NA,CASSQQGSNTGELFF
NA,TRBJ2-3,15,TRBV19,NA,CASSIERGRGDTQYF
TRBD1,TRBJ2-5,14,TRBV7-3,NA,CASSQTGAGETQYF
NA,TRBJ2-6,14,TRBV28,NA,CASREGAGANVLTF
NA,TRBJ2-1,14,TRBV7-3,NA,CASSPEWRNNEQFF
NA,TRBJ1-1,13,TRBV12-3/TRBV12-4,NA,CASSFMYNTEAFF
NA,TRBJ1-1,15,TRBV27,NA,CASSLGQGFRTEAFF
NA,TRBJ2-3,12,TRBV5-6,NA,CASSLVSDTQYF
TRBD1,TRBJ1-5,16,TRBV6-2/TRBV6-3,NA,CASSQQGQGVGQPQHF
NA,TRBJ2-5,17,TRBV7-3,few,CASSLGWVGSREETQYF
NA,TRBJ1-1,13,TRBV5-1,NA,CASSPFMNTEAFF